This passage covers 19 T cell receptor beta chains from one sample sequenced in a study of T cells after yellow fever vaccination. One entry per CDR3 protein, called by TCRdb with MiXCR from the 5' RACE reads. The sample carries almost 600,000 distinct CDR3 sequences, roughly 13% recorded once. The sequences come from PBMCs, collected on the day of the yellow fever booster vaccination. These receptors were obtained from a man younger than 40 who received the YFV17D yellow fever vaccine.

The chain carries TRBV12-3 or TRBV12-4 and TRBJ2-7; D may be TRBD1 or TRBD2 (5 bases each). V was cut by 3 bases and J by 6 bases, with 15 bases left in between. The CDR3 extends over 14 amino acids. The chain's CDR3 is CASSLGQVAGEQYF. In DNA, the CDR3 is TGTGCCAGCAGTTTGGGGCAGGTGGCGGGCGAGCAGTACTTC.

Details on this clonotype: Given a much more abundant clone one base away, this may be a read error. The CDR3 reads CASGFSGMSTDTQYF. For the CDR3, the DNA is TGTGCCAGCGGTTTTAGCGGGATGAGCACAGATACGCAGTATTTT. This sequence joins TRBV12-3 or TRBV12-4 and TRBJ2-3; 8 bases align to TRBD2. This CDR3 has 15 amino acids.

The rearrangement links TRBV24-1 to TRBJ1-4; TRBD1 might be the D (5 bases). V was shortened by 3 bases and J by 5 bases, with 12 bases between the two germline ends. This CDR3 contains 15 residues. The germline V gene has CDR1 KGHDR and CDR2 SFDVKD. The CDR3 loop reads CATSDPGTGNEKLFF. As DNA, the CDR3 is TGTGCCACCAGTGATCCCGGGACGGGAAATGAAAAACTGTTTTTT.

The rearrangement joins TRBV7-9 to TRBJ2-2; the D is unclear. This CDR3 is built from 15 residues. CDR1 is SEHNR, CDR2 FQNEAQ, per germline (reference sequence). V lost 1 base and J lost 7, with 13 bases in between. The CDR3 DNA reads TGTGCCAGCAGCTTAGTGGCCGGCCCGGGCGGGGAGCTGTTTTTT. Translated: CASSLVAGPGGELFF.

This clonotype was recorded at least ten times. J is TRBJ2-7 and V is TRBV3-1; D gene uncertain. The CDR3 length is 13 residues. The germline gives CDR1 LGHDT, CDR2 YNNKEL (reference sequence). The V gene lost 1 base and the J gene lost 1 base, with 5 bases spanning the gap. In DNA, the CDR3 is TGTGCCAGCAGCCAAGCGGAATCCTACGAGCAGTACTTC. Encoded protein: CASSQAESYEQYF.

V and J are TRBV10-3 and TRBJ2-2, with unresolved D. This CDR3 comprises 14 residues. Trimming removed 4 bases from V and 3 bases from J, with 9 bases in between. Germline values: CDR1 ENHRY, CDR2 SYGVKD. For the CDR3, the DNA is TGTGCCATCAGTGCCCTCACGGACACCGGGGAGCTGTTTTTT. Translated: CAISALTDTGELFF.

CDR3 bases: TGTGCCAGCAGTTTAGGAGGTAAAGAGCAGTTCTTC. It encodes CASSLGGKEQFF. This chain links TRBV12-3 or TRBV12-4 with TRBJ2-1; D is unresolved. Trimming stripped 1 base from V and 10 bases from J, with 8 bases between. The CDR3 runs 12 residues.

In DNA, the CDR3 is TGTGCCAGCAGGGGGCGCGGGACTAGCGGAGCCTCCTACAATGAGCAGTTCTTC. It codes for CASRGRGTSGASYNEQFF. The chain is built from TRBV12-3 or TRBV12-4 and TRBJ2-1, with 11 bases identical to TRBD2. Trimming at V came to 6 bases and at J to 0 bases, leaving 10 bases not matched to a gene. This CDR3 has 18 residues.

This clonotype appeared a few times. The chain is built from TRBV11-3 and TRBJ2-1; possibly TRBD1 for D (5 bases). The CDR3 has 15 residues. Germline CDR1 is SGHNT and CDR2 is YENEEA. Deletions cut 4 bases from V and 9 bases from J, with 19 bases between. The CDR3 is CASSSGGRVGGEQFF. The CDR3 region has the DNA TGTGCCAGCAGCTCTGGCGGCAGGGTAGGTGGTGAGCAGTTCTTC.

This clonotype was observed a few times. The chain combines TRBV12-3 or TRBV12-4 with TRBJ2-5, with D hard to call. Trimming removed 6 bases at V and 5 bases at J, with 13 bases between. The CDR3 extends over 13 amino acids. DNA for the CDR3: TGTGCCAGCAGCCCAATGAGGAGTGAGACCCAGTACTTC. Translated, it gives CASSPMRSETQYF.

CDR3 sequence (DNA): TGCAGTGCTAGAGCTGTAGCGGGGGAGCAGTACTTC. Translating gives CSARAVAGEQYF. The genes are TRBV20-1 and TRBJ2-7, with 8 positions matching TRBD2. CDR3 length equals 12 residues. Per germline, CDR1 DFQATT and CDR2 SNEGSKA (reference sequence). The V gene end was trimmed by 1 base and the J gene end by 7 bases; junction bases not matched to a gene: 3.

The chain combines TRBV18 with TRBJ2-1; the match to TRBD2 covers 8 bases. With V trimmed by 4 bases and J by 7 bases, 9 bases remained unmatched. This CDR3 has 15 amino acids. Germline CDR1 is KGHSH and CDR2 is LQKENI. The CDR3 DNA is TGTGCCAGCTCACGAGAGGGACTAGTTGGAAATGAGCAGTTCTTC. It codes for CASSREGLVGNEQFF.

The chain employs TRBV27 and TRBJ2-1, with D unclear. This CDR3 comprises 15 residues. CDR1 is MNHEY, CDR2 SMNVEV, per germline (reference sequence). V lost 4 bases and J lost 2, with 12 bases in between. The CDR3 region is CASSSATSTYNEQFF. The CDR3 DNA follows: TGTGCCAGCAGTTCGGCGACAAGCACCTACAATGAGCAGTTCTTC.

The V and J genes are TRBV5-1 and TRBJ2-5, with D unresolved. CDR1 is SGHRS and CDR2 is YFSETQ in the germline V gene. Trimming removed 1 base at V and 1 base at J, with 8 bases between. This CDR3 has 14 residues. The CDR3 loop reads CASSLRGSQETQYF. The CDR3 nucleotides read TGCGCCAGCAGCTTGAGAGGCAGCCAAGAGACCCAGTACTTC.

This clonotype was recorded a few times. The chain uses TRBV12-3 or TRBV12-4 and TRBJ1-2; 9 bases match TRBD1. The trim removed 7 bases at V and 0 bases at J, leaving 3 bases unmatched. This CDR3 is 14 amino acids long. The CDR3 DNA reads TGTGCCAGCAATCGACAGGGGGCTAACTATGGCTACACCTTC. Translating it yields CASNRQGANYGYTF.

Worth noting for this clonotype: A junction end diverges from the germline sequence, so it may reflect a read error. The gene calls are TRBV20-1 and TRBJ2-1; TRBD2 matches 8 bases. Germline values: CDR1 DFQATT, CDR2 SNEGSKA (reference sequence). CDR3 length: 11 residues. CDR3 region: CSARDDGLAPF. CDR3 in DNA: TGCAGTGCTAGAGATGACGGACTAGCTCCCTTC.

The CDR3 is CASSSGRLAGVDEQFF. DNA for the CDR3: TGTGCCAGCAGCTCCGGGAGACTAGCGGGAGTGGATGAGCAGTTCTTC. This chain joins TRBV7-7 and TRBJ2-1; TRBD2 aligns across 12 bases. CDR1 SSHAT and CDR2 FNYEAQ come from the germline V gene (reference sequence). The CDR3 contains 16 residues. With V trimmed by 4 bases and J by 8 bases, 9 bases remained unmatched. Full variable domain (missing parts from reference TRBV7-7 and TRBJ2-1): GAGVSQSPRYKVTKRGQDVTLRCDPISSHATLYWYQQALGQGPEFLTYFNYEAQPDKSGLPSDRFSAERPEGSISTLTIQRTEQRDSAMYRCASSSGRLAGVDEQFFGPGTRLTVL.

The sample holds a few counts of this clonotype. V is TRBV15 and J is TRBJ2-1; possible D gene TRBD1, 5 bases. The CDR3 loop spans 15 amino acids. Trimming removed 0 bases from V and 4 bases from J, with 10 bases in between. Germline CDR1 and CDR2: LNHNV and YYDKDF (reference sequence). The CDR3 region is CATSRDLAGYNEQFF. CDR3 nucleotides: TGTGCCACCAGCAGAGATCTCGCAGGGTACAATGAGCAGTTCTTC.

This clonotype was counted between two and nine times. The gene calls are TRBV20-1 and TRBJ2-7, with TRBD2 as a possible D gene (5 bases). Per germline, CDR1 DFQATT and CDR2 SNEGSKA (reference sequence). The V end lost 3 bases, the J end lost 2 bases, and 17 bases lay between the germline ends. The CDR3 runs to 15 residues. CDR3 sequence (DNA): TGCAGTGCTAGCGACGGGGAACAGATAACCTACGAGCAGTACTTC. The encoded protein is CSASDGEQITYEQYF.